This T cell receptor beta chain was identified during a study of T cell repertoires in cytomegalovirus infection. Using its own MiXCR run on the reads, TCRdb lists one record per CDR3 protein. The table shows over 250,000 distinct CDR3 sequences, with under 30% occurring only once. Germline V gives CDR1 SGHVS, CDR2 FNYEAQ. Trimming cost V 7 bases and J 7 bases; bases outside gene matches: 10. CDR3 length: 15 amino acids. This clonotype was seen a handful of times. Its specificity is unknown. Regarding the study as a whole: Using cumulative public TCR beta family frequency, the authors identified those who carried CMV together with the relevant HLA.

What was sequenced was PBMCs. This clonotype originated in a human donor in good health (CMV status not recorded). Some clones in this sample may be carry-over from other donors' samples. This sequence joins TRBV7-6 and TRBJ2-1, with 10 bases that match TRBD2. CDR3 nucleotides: TGTGCCAGCACCGCCCTAGCGGGAGCGAGGAATGAGCAGTTCTTC. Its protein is CASTALAGARNEQFF.